This entry is about one T cell receptor (beta chain). This entry is derived from a study of control samples from healthy donors and cancer patients. Germline V lookup: CDR1 MNHEY, CDR2 SMNVEV (reference sequence). The germline V and J ends were trimmed by 5 bases and 7 bases, with 12 bases remaining between them. This CDR3 is built from 13 residues. Assay: immunoSEQ multiplex PCR; the TCRdb copy retains only in-frame clones and omits some. In the table there are 150,000 to 180,000 clones, about 94% of which are singletons. This receptor was identified in a man in his forties in good health. This chain uses TRBV27 with TRBJ1-3; no reliable D call. The sequenced sample was blood. The CDR3 nucleotides read TGTGCCAGCAGTAGTGGGCTCTGGAACACCATATATTTT. Protein: CASSSGLWNTIYF.